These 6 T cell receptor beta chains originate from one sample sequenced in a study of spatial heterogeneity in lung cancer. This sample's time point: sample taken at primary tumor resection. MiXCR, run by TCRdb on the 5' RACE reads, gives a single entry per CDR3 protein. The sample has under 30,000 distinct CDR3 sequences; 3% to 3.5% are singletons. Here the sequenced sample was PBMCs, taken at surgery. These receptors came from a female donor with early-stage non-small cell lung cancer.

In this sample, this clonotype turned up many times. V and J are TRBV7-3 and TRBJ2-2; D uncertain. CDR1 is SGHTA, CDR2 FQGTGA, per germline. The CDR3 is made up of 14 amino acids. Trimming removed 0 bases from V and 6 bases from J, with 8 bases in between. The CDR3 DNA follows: TGTGCCAGCAGCTTAACGAACGCAGCCGGGGAGCTGTTTTTT. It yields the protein CASSLTNAAGELFF.

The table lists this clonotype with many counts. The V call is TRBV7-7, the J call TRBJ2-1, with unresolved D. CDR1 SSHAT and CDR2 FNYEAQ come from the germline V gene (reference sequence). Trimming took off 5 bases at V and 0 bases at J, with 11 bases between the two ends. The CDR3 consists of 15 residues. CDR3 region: CASSRRTGSYNEQFF. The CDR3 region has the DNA TGTGCCAGCAGCCGCCGGACCGGCTCCTACAATGAGCAGTTCTTC.

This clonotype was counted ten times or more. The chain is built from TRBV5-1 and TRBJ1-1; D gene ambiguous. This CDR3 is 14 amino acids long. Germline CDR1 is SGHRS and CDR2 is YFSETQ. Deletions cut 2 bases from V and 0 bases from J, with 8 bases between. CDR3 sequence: CASSFGRMNTEAFF. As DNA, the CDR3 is TGCGCCAGCAGCTTTGGCAGGATGAACACTGAAGCTTTCTTT.

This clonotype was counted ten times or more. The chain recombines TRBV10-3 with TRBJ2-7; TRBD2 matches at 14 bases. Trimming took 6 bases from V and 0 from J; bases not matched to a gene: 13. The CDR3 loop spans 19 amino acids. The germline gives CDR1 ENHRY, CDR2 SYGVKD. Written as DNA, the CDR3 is TGTGCCATCAGGAACCTCGGACTAGCGGGAGGAAAAAGCTCCTACGAGCAGTACTTC. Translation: CAIRNLGLAGGKSSYEQYF.

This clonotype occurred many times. CDR3 bases: TGTGCCAGCAGTCATGACAACTCCTACGAGCAGTACTTC. This sequence encodes CASSHDNSYEQYF. The chain couples TRBV27 to TRBJ2-7; D uncertain. The germline gives CDR1 MNHEY, CDR2 SMNVEV (reference sequence). The CDR3 contains 13 residues. V was pared by 5 bases and J by 0 bases, with 8 bases between.

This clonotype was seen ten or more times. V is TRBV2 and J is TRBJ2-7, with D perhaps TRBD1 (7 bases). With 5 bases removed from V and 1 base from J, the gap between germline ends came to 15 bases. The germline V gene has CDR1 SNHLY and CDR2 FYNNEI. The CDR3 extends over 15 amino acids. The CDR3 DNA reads TGTGCCAGCAGTCAAGGCGGGACAGTATCCTACGAGCAGTACTTC. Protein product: CASSQGGTVSYEQYF.